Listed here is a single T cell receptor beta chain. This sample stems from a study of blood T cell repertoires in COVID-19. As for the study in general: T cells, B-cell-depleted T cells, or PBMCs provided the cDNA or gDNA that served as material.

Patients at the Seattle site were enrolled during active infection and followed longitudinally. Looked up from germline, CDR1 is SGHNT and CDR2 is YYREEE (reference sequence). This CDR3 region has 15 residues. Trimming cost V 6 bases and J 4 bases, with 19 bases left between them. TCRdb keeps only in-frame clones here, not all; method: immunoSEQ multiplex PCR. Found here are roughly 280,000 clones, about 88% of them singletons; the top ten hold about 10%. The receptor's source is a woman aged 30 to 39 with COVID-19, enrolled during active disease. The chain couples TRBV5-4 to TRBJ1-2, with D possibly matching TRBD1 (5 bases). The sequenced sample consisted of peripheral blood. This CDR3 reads CASTLLQRGPYGYTF. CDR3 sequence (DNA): TGTGCCAGCACCCTCCTTCAAAGGGGCCCCTATGGCTACACCTTC.